The entry that follows covers one T cell receptor (beta chain) sequence. This sample is drawn from a study of CD8 T cells in Susac syndrome. This CDR3 is built from 13 residues. The germline gives CDR1 KGHSH, CDR2 LQKENI. V lost 4 bases, J lost 5 bases, and 5 bases stayed unmatched. An input of roughly 0.5 to 1 ug of RNA was subjected to reverse transcription using random hexamers. In TCRdb, the immunoSEQ multiplex PCR reads were re-called with MiXCR into one record per CDR3 protein. This sample has 150,000 to 200,000 distinct CDR3 sequences, with 90% to 95% found just once. Sequencing input: CD8+ T cells from PBMCs. This receptor was obtained from a human donor with multiple sclerosis. The rearrangement links TRBV18 to TRBJ2-7, with 7 bases matching TRBD2. CDR3 region: CASSRGRDDEQYF. The CDR3, as DNA: TGTGCCAGCTCACGAGGGAGGGACGACGAGCAGTACTTC. The entire variable domain, with the rest obtained from reference TRBV18 and TRBJ2-7, is as follows: NAGVMQNPRHLVRRRGQEARLRCSPMKGHSHVYWYRQLPEEGLKFMVYLQKENIIDESGMPKERFSAEFPKEGPSILRIQQVVRGDSAAYFCASSRGRDDEQYFGPGTRLTVT.